The 10 T cell receptor beta chains presented below share a single source sample, sequenced in a study of beta chain features in type 1 diabetes (dated by TCRdb to 2016 to 2018). The method was the immunoSEQ multiplex PCR assay. The entire isolated RNA was reverse transcribed using the High Capacity cDNA Reverse Transcription Kit, and thus expressed TCRB transcripts were sequenced. TCRdb took this table from immuneACCESS and kept in-frame rearrangements with V and J called. Such tables lack part of the clones; where checked against another copy, unresolved V genes explain under half of the gap, and the rest is unexplained. The sample records hundreds of thousands of clones, 15% to 19% of which are singletons. The top ten constitute roughly 0.098% of the sample. The specimen sequenced was naive CD4+ T cells from blood. Reading the label with the study, this specimen's cell subset or site is: true naive CD4+ T cells. The receptors originated from a man aged 18 to 35 in good health.

The genes are TRBV2 and TRBJ2-5; D is unclear. Deletions cut 9 bases from V and 1 base from J, with 6 bases between. CDR1 and CDR2 from the germline V gene are SNHLY and FYNNEI. The length of the CDR3 is 11 residues. CDR3 in amino acids: CARVVQETQYF. In DNA, the CDR3 is TGTGCCAGGGTGGTCCAAGAGACCCAGTACTTC. Using reference TRBV2 and TRBJ2-5 for the parts outside the CDR3, the full variable domain is EPEVTQTPSHQVTQMGQEVILRCVPISNHLYFYWYRQILGQKVEFLVSFYNNEISEKSEIFDDQFSVERPDGSNFTLKIRSTKLEDSAMYFCARVVQETQYFGPGTRLLVL.

This clone appeared once. V gene TRBV15 combines with J gene TRBJ2-7, with 8 bases identical to TRBD1. The length of the CDR3 is 16 residues. Germline CDR1 reads LNHNV; CDR2 reads YYDKDF (reference sequence). With 3 bases clipped from V and 2 bases from J, the junction kept 9 bases outside the gene matches. In nucleotides, the CDR3 is TGTGCCACCAGCAGTCCTCTCAGGGGGCTGACCTACGAGCAGTACTTC. Translating gives CATSSPLRGLTYEQYF.

The rearrangement joins TRBV11-1 to TRBJ2-6, with 8 nucleotides matching TRBD1. With V trimmed by 4 bases and J by 2 bases, 7 bases remained unmatched. Per germline, CDR1 SGHAT and CDR2 FQDESV (reference sequence). The CDR3 is 17 residues long. In DNA, the CDR3 is TGTGCCAGCAGCTCCCGGACAGGGAAAGCTGGGGCCAACGTCCTGACTTTC. This codes for CASSSRTGKAGANVLTF.

The CDR3 here is CSVERSGEGRTGELFF. The CDR3 DNA is TGCAGCGTTGAAAGATCTGGGGAAGGAAGGACCGGGGAGCTGTTTTTT. The chain employs TRBV29-1 and TRBJ2-2; no clear D. The CDR3 consists of 16 residues. Trimming took off 2 bases at V and 5 bases at J, with 18 bases between the two ends. The germline CDR1 and CDR2 sequences are SQVTM and ANQGSEA.

This clone was seen more than once but under ten times. CDR3 loop: CASSYDRVYQETQYF. CDR3 nucleotides: TGTGCCAGCAGTTATGACAGGGTATACCAAGAGACCCAGTACTTC. The gene calls are TRBV6-5 and TRBJ2-5; 7 nucleotides line up with TRBD1. Germline trimming cut 3 bases from V and 0 bases from J; bases unmatched to any gene: 4. Germline V gene lookup returns CDR1 MNHEY and CDR2 SVGAGI. CDR3 length: 15 amino acids.

This clone has only a few counts. The chain is built from TRBV7-9 and TRBJ1-4; D is uncertain. The CDR3 has 14 residues. Looked up from germline, CDR1 is SEHNR and CDR2 is FQNEAQ (reference sequence). Trimming removed 3 bases from V and 6 bases from J, with 11 bases in between. In DNA form, the CDR3 reads TGTGCCAGCAGCTTTAGCATGAGAGATGAAAAACTGTTTTTT. Translated, it gives CASSFSMRDEKLFF.

The rearrangement joins TRBV29-1 to TRBJ1-2; D is unresolved. The CDR3 spans 11 residues. The germline V gene encodes CDR1 SQVTM and CDR2 ANQGSEA. Trimming shortened V by 6 bases and J by 4 bases, and 9 bases separated the two germline ends. CDR3 protein: CSVSGVYGYTF. The DNA of the CDR3 is TGCAGCGTCTCTGGGGTCTATGGCTACACCTTC.

The gene calls are TRBV10-3 and TRBJ2-2; D perhaps matches TRBD2 (5 bases). Germline CDR1 reads ENHRY; CDR2 reads SYGVKD. The V end lost 0 bases, the J end lost 9 bases, and 11 bases lay between the germline ends. The CDR3 is 14 residues long. The CDR3 protein is CAISESGAARELFF. For the CDR3, the DNA is TGTGCCATCAGTGAGTCAGGAGCGGCGAGGGAGCTGTTTTTT.

This rearrangement joins TRBV7-2 to TRBJ1-1; D might be TRBD1 (5 bases). This CDR3 is built from 14 residues. V lost 2 bases and J 1 base, leaving 8 bases between the germline ends. Germline CDR1 SGHTA, CDR2 FQGNSA. The CDR3 reads CASSLTGANTEAFF. CDR3 in DNA: TGTGCCAGCAGCTTAACCGGGGCGAACACTGAAGCTTTCTTT.

This clone has just a few counts. The V and J genes are TRBV29-1 and TRBJ2-1; TRBD2 agrees at 7 bases. The CDR3 has 15 residues. The V gene's germline CDR1 is SQVTM and CDR2 ANQGSEA. J was trimmed by 0 bases and V by 4 bases; bases with no gene match: 6. CDR3 loop: CSVGGGSLSYNEQFF. The DNA of the CDR3 is TGCAGCGTTGGGGGCGGGAGTCTCTCCTACAATGAGCAGTTCTTC.